Below, 6 T cell receptor beta chains from the same sample are listed, as sequenced in a study of low-dose radiotherapy and immunotherapy resistance in tumors. cDNA synthesis used a TRAV/TRBV-specific primer set for both chains. Amplification, which lasted 20 PCR cycles, used a constant-region primer and V-primer adapter to amplify TCRs. MiXCR, applied by TCRdb to the reads, yields one record per CDR3 protein. Here the sample spans nearly 60,000 distinct CDR3 sequences, 20% to 25% being singletons. As for time point: after trial treatment. As to treatment: LDRT plus nivolumab, ipilimumab, low-dose cyclophosphamide and aspirin (RACIN trial). Sequencing was performed on PBMCs, taken after low-dose radiotherapy plus immunotherapy. The receptors originated from a male donor with prostate cancer.

This clonotype has ten or more counts. The V call is TRBV6-5, the J call TRBJ2-6; no definite D call. The germline CDR1 and CDR2 sequences are MNHEY and SVGAGI. Between the trimmed V and J ends, which lost 7 bases and 1 base, there was a span of 17 bases. The CDR3 is 17 residues long. CDR3: CASTLVWVWSGANVLTF. The CDR3 region has the DNA TGTGCCAGCACCCTTGTATGGGTATGGTCTGGGGCCAACGTCCTGACTTTC.

Turning to this clonotype: With only one base between it and a far larger clone, this is likely a read error. The chain carries TRBV13 and TRBJ1-2, with D perhaps TRBD1 (6 bases). The CDR3 extends over 14 amino acids. Trimming pared 7 bases from V and 8 bases from J, leaving 20 bases between. CDR1 and CDR2 (germline): PRHDT, FYEKMQ (reference sequence). CDR3 in DNA: TGTGCCAGCACCACTGACTTCGCAGGGGTCGGCTACACCTTC. This codes for CASTTDFAGVGYTF.

As to this clonotype: A far larger clone differs by one base, so this is likely a read error. The rearrangement joins TRBV12-3 or TRBV12-4 to TRBJ2-5, with 13 bases lining up with TRBD2. CDR3 length equals 15 residues. V lost 6 bases and J lost 11; bases outside the gene matches: 12. This CDR3 is CASSTSGGAFNEQYF. The CDR3 DNA reads as TGTGCCAGCAGCACTAGCGGGGGGGCCTTCAATGAGCAGTACTTC.

This clonotype came up many times. The V gene is TRBV6-5, the J gene TRBJ2-5, with 13 bases fitting TRBD2. The germline CDR1 and CDR2 sequences are MNHEY and SVGAGI. The CDR3 is 16 residues long. Trimming took 5 bases from V and 5 from J; bases not matched to a gene: 8. The CDR3 loop is CASSLGLAGVKETQYF. In nucleotides, the CDR3 is TGTGCCAGCAGTCTCGGACTAGCGGGAGTTAAGGAGACCCAGTACTTC.

Concerning this clonotype itself: Because it lacks the conserved phenylalanine or tryptophan at the end, this CDR3 is likely a read error. This chain links TRBV7-9 with TRBJ2-7; 8 bases fit TRBD1. This CDR3 has 15 residues. Germline CDR1 SEHNR, CDR2 FQNEAQ (reference sequence). Trimming took 4 bases from V and 1 from J; bases not matched to a gene: 6. DNA for the CDR3: TGTGCCAGCAGCTCTCCGGGACAGGCTTCCTACGAGCAGTACCTC. It codes for CASSSPGQASYEQYL.

This clonotype appeared a few times. A far larger clone is off by one base, so a read error is likely. V usage is TRBV20-1 and J usage is TRBJ2-7; 15 nucleotides match TRBD2. The V gene end was trimmed by 1 base and the J gene end by 7 bases; junction bases not matched to a gene: 11. The CDR3 is made up of 17 amino acids. Germline V gene sequence: CDR1 DFQATT, CDR2 SNEGSKA (reference sequence). The chain's CDR3 is CSARGVGTSGRYNEQYF. The CDR3 DNA sequence: TGCAGTGCTAGAGGGGTAGGGACTAGCGGGAGGTACAATGAGCAGTACTTC.